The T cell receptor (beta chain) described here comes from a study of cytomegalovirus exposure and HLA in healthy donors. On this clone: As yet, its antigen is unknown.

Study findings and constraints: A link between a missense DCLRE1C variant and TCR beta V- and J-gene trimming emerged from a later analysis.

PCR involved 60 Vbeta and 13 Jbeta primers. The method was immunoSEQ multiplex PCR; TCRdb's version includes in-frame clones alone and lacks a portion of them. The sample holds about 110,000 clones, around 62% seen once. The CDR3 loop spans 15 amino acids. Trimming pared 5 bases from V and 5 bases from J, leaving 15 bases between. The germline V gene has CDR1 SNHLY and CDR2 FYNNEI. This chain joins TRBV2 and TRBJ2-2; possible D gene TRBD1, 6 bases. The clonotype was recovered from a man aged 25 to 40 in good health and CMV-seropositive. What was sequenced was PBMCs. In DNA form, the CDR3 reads TGTGCCAGCAGTCTACAGGGTTACTTAACCGGGGAGCTGTTTTTT. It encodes CASSLQGYLTGELFF.